This T cell receptor beta chain was identified in a study of identical twins. Findings of the study overall: Fewer insertions characterized abundant cord blood beta clonotypes, whereas memory repertoires showed none. Researchers reported excess low generation probability among twin-shared out-of-frame alpha sequences.

This clonotype appeared a few times. As yet, its antigen is unknown. A universal primer site was added by template switching, and unique molecular identifiers were carried by the cDNA. Via MiXCR, TCRdb re-called the 5' RACE reads, giving one row per CDR3 protein. This table holds about 920,000 distinct CDR3 sequences, 9% to 15% found once. This CDR3 contains 15 residues. Trimming cost V 6 bases and J 1 base; bases outside gene matches: 8. Germline V gene data show CDR1 as MNHNS and CDR2 as SASEGT. These data were likewise used in another study, on yellow fever vaccine responses in identical twins.

The rearrangement joins TRBV6-1 to TRBJ2-5, with 7 bases that match TRBD1. This receptor was identified in a woman aged 18-30 years in good health. Source material: PBMCs. CDR3 residues: CASSQTGQPQETQYF. The CDR3, as DNA: TGTGCCAGCAGCCAAACGGGACAGCCCCAAGAGACCCAGTACTTC.